This T cell receptor beta chain was identified during a study of circulating CD8 cells and anti-PD-1 response in melanoma. Using roughly 15 ng of total RNA, TCR libraries were made with the QIAseq Immune Repertoire TCR panel. TCRdb used MiXCR to reprocess the reads, holding one entry per CDR3 protein. This table holds roughly 530 distinct CDR3 sequences, about 8.8% found once. Germline V gives CDR1 MNHEY, CDR2 SVGAGI. The CDR3 is 16 residues long. V was clipped by 6 bases and J by 2 bases, with 17 bases between them. From live CD3+CD8+TCRalphabeta+ cells, four PD-1 and/or TIGIT subsets were sorted. By share, this clonotype ranks as large.

The chain links TRBV6-5 to TRBJ1-5; possibly TRBD1 for D (5 bases). This sample comprised CD8+ T cells from PBMCs, obtained at baseline or after one month of anti-PD-1 therapy (not recorded which). The TCR comes from a human donor with melanoma. The CDR3 loop is CASSALGTRGNQPQHF. The DNA for the CDR3 is TGTGCCAGCAGCGCCCTGGGGACCAGGGGCAATCAGCCCCAGCATTTT.